The sequence of this T cell receptor (beta chain) was determined in a study of blood T cell repertoires in COVID-19. Study-level background: T cells, B-cell-depleted T cells, or PBMCs supplied cDNA or gDNA.

In germline, CDR1 is SQVTM, CDR2 ANQGSEA. This CDR3 is 12 amino acids long. V shed 7 bases, J shed 9 bases, and the junction held 7 bases outside the gene matches. Original analysis: Reference gene primer amplification gave nucleated cell count estimates. Assay: immunoSEQ multiplex PCR; the TCRdb copy retains only in-frame clones and omits some. Clone size and the V and J calls come from that table; the DNA yielded D and trimming. The table shows about 220,000 clones, with 70% to 85% occurring only once. The origin of this receptor is a man aged 50 or older with active or convalescent COVID-19. V gene TRBV29-1 combines with J gene TRBJ2-5; TRBD2 matches 11 bases. Sequences were obtained from peripheral blood. The CDR3 coding sequence is TGCAGCGCCGCGCGGACTAGCGGGTCCCAGTACTTC. It translates to CSAARTSGSQYF.